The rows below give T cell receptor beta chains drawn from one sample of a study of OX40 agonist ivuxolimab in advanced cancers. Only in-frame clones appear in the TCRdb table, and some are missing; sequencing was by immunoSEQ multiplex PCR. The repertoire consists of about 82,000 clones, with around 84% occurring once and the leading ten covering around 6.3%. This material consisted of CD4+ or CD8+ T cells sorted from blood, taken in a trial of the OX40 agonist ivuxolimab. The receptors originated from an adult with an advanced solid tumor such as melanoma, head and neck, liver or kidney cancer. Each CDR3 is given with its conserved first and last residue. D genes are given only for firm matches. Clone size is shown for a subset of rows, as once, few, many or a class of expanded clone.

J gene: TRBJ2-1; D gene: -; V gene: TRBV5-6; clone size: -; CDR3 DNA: TGTGCCAGCAGCACGGTGGGGGGATCCTACAATGAGCAGTTCTTC; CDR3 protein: CASSTVGGSYNEQFF
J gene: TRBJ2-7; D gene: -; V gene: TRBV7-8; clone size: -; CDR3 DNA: TGTGCCGGCAGCTTGGGACAACTAGGTCTCTCCTACGAGCAGTACTTC; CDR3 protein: CAGSLGQLGLSYEQYF
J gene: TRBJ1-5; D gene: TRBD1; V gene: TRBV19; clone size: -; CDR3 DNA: TGTGCCAGTAGAGGAGGGGGCCGCAATCAGCCCCAGCATTTT; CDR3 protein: CASRGGGRNQPQHF
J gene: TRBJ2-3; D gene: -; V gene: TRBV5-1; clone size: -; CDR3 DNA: TGCGCCAGCAGCTTGCCCCAGGGCACAGATACGCAGTATTTT; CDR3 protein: CASSLPQGTDTQYF
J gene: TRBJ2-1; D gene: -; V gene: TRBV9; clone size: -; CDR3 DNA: TGTGCCAGCAGCGGATGGGGGGTGGATGAGCAGTTCTTC; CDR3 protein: CASSGWGVDEQFF
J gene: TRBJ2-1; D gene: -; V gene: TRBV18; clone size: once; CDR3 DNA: TGTGCCAGCTCACCTCCGGGGCCCCGTTTGAATGAGCAGTTCTTC; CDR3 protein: CASSPPGPRLNEQFF
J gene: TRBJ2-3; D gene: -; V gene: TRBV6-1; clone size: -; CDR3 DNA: TGTGCCAGCAGGGCTAGTGGTACAGATACGCAGTATTTT; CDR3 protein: CASRASGTDTQYF
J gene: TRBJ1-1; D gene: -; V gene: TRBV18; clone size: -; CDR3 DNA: TGTGCCAGCTCACCACTGAAGAACACTGAAGCTTTCTTT; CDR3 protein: CASSPLKNTEAFF
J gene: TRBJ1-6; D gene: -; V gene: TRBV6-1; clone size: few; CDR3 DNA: TGTGCCAGCAGTGCCACTCGGAGCTCCTATAATTCACCCCTCCACTTT; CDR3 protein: CASSATRSSYNSPLHF
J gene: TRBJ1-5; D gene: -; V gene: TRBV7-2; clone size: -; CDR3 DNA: TGTGCCAGCAGCCCTAAAGGGGGGCTTCAGCCCCAGCATTTT; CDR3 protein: CASSPKGGLQPQHF
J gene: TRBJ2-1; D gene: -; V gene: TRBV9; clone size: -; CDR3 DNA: TGTGCCAGCAGCGGGGGGCCCTACAATGAGCAGTTCTTC; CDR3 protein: CASSGGPYNEQFF
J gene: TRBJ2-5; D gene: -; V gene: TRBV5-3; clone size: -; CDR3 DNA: TGTGCCAGCAGCTTTCATGAGACCCAGTACTTC; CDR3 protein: CASSFHETQYF
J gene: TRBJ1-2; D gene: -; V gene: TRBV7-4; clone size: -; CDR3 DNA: TGTGCCAGCAGCTTGGGATCACTCGTCGGTGGCTACACCTTC; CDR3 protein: CASSLGSLVGGYTF
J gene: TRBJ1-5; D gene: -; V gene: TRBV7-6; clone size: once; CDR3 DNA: TGTGCCAGCAGCCACGACTGCTATAGCAATCAGCCCCAGCATTTT; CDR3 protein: CASSHDCYSNQPQHF
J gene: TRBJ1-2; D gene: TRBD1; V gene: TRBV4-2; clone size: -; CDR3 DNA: TGTGCCAGCAGCCATCTAGGGACAGCTAATTATGGCTACACCTTC; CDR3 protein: CASSHLGTANYGYTF
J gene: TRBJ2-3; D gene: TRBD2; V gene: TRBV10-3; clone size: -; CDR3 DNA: TGTGCCACCCGCGGGGGACTCCTTTTTTCACCCACAGATACGCAGTATTTT; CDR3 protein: CATRGGLLFSPTDTQYF
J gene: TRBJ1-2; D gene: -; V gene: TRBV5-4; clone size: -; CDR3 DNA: TGTGCCAGCAGCTTAACAGGCGGCTACACCTTC; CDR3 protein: CASSLTGGYTF
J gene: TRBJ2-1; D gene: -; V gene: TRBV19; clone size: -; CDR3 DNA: TGTGCCAGTAGTTCGTTGGGCCGGGCTGGGGACGGGAGTGGCTCCTACAATGAGCAGTTCTTC; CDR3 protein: CASSSLGRAGDGSGSYNEQFF
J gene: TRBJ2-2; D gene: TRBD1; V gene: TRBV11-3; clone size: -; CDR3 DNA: TGTGCCAGCAGCATGGGACAGGGGAGCACCGGGGAGCTGTTTTTT; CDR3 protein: CASSMGQGSTGELFF
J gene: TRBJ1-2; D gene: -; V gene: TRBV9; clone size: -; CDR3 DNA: TGTGCCAGCAGCCGTCGGGGGCCTGGTGATCATCCTAACTATGGCTACACCTTC; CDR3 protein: CASSRRGPGDHPNYGYTF
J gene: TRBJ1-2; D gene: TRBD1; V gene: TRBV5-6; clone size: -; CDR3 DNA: TGTGCCAGCAGCTTCCAGACAGGGATCGGAGGCTACACCTTC; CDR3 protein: CASSFQTGIGGYTF
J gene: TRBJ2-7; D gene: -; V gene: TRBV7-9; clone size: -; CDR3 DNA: TGTGCCAGCAGCTTAGGAGTCTACGAGCAGTACTTC; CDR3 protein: CASSLGVYEQYF
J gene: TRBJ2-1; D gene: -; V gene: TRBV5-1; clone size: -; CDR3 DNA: TGCGCCAGCAGCTTGGTGGGAAGGGGATCCTACAATGAGCAGTTCTTC; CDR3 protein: CASSLVGRGSYNEQFF
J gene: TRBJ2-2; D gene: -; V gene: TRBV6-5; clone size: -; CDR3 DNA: TGTGCCAGCACCCAAGGGGTGAACACCGGGGAGCTGTTTTTT; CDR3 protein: CASTQGVNTGELFF
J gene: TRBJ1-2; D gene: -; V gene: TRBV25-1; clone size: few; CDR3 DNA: TGTGCCAGCAGTCAGTCCCCAGGGCGCGAGGTCGATGGCTACACCTTC; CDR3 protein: CASSQSPGREVDGYTF
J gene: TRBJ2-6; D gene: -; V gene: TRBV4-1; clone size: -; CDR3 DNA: TGCGCCAGCAGCCAAGGTCCCCTCTCTGGGGCCAACGTCCTGACTTTC; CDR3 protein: CASSQGPLSGANVLTF
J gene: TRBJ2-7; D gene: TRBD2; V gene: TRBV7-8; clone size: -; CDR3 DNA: TGTGCCAGCAGCCCATATCGACTAGCGGGGGTTAACTCCTACGAGCAGTACTTC; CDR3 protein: CASSPYRLAGVNSYEQYF
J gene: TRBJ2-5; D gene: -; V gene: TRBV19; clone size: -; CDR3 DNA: TGTGCCAGTAGCCCCGGTTGGGTAGCGGAAGAGACCCAGTACTTC; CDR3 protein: CASSPGWVAEETQYF
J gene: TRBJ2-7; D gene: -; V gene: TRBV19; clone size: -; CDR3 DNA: TGTGCCAGCTCGCGGGCGGTGGGTAGATACGAGCAGTACTTC; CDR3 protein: CASSRAVGRYEQYF
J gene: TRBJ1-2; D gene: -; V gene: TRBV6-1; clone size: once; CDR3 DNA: TGTGCCAGCAGTGAAATACAGCCCTATGGCTACACCTTC; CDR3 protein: CASSEIQPYGYTF